One TCR beta chain is described in this entry. Its antigen remains unidentified. The data originate from a study of cytomegalovirus exposure and HLA in healthy donors. Study outcomes and limitations: A later analysis linked a missense variant in DCLRE1C to the trimming of TCR beta V and J genes. Later analysis reportedly placed an Asian-associated ancestry cluster below the roughly 600-donor mean in N-insertions. TRBV6-2, TRBV6-3 and some other V segments were excluded as indistinguishable. Immune exposure data for these donors was limited to CMV serostatus.

CDR1 LNHDA and CDR2 SQIVND come from the germline V gene (reference sequence). Trimming pared 5 bases from V and 0 bases from J, leaving 13 bases between. The CDR3 totals 15 residues. Primers included in the PCR were 60 Vbeta and 13 Jbeta primers. Using immunoSEQ multiplex PCR, the repertoire was profiled, and TCRdb retains in-frame clones only, with some absent. Seen here are some 160,000 clones, under 85% observed once, and the top ten hold roughly 1.7%. Sequencing was done on a sample of PBMCs. The V call is TRBV19, the J call TRBJ1-1; D unclear. The sequence was obtained from a woman aged 25 to 39 in good health and CMV-seronegative. CDR3 residues: CASSPSADMNTEAFF. Written as DNA, the CDR3 is TGTGCCAGTAGTCCCTCTGCAGATATGAACACTGAAGCTTTCTTT.